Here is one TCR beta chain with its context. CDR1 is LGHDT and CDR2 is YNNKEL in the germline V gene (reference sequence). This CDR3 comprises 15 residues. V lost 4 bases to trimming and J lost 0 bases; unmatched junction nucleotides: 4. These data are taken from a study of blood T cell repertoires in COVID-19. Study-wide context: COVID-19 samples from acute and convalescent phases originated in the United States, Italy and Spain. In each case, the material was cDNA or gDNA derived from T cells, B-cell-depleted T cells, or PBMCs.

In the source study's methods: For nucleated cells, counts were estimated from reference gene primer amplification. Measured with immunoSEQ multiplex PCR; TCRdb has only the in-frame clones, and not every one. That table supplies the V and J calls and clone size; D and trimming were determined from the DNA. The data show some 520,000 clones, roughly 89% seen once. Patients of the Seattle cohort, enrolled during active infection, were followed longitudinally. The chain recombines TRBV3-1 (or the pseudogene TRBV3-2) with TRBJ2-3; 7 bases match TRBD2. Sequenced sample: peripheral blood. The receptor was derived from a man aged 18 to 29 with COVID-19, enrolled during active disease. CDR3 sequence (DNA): TGTGCCAGCAGCCGCGGGCGGGGGAGCACAGATACGCAGTATTTT. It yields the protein CASSRGRGSTDTQYF.